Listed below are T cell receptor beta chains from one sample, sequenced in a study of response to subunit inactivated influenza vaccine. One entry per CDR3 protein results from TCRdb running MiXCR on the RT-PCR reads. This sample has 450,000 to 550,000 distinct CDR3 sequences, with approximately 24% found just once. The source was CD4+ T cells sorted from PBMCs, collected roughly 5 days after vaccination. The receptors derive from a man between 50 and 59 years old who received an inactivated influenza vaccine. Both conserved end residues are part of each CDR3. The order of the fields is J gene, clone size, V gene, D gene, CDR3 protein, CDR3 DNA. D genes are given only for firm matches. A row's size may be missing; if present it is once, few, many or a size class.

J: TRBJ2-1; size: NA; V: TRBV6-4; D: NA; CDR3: CASRNTGDNEQFF; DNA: TGTGCCAGCAGGAACACGGGGGACAATGAGCAGTTCTTC
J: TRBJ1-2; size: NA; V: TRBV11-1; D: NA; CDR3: CASRSVGQTTEANYGYTF; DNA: TGTGCCAGCAGATCCGTCGGACAGACCACCGAAGCTAACTATGGCTACACCTTC
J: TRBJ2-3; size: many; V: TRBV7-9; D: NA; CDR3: CASSLTRLGSDTQYF; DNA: TGTGCCAGCAGCTTAACCAGACTAGGGTCAGATACGCAGTATTTT
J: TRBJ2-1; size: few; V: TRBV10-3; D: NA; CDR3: CAISETTNEQFF; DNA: TGTGCCATCAGTGAGACTACAAATGAGCAGTTCTTC
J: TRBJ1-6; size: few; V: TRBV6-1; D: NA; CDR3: CASTDDSPDSPLHF; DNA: TGTGCCAGCACCGACGACAGTCCTGATTCACCCCTCCACTTT
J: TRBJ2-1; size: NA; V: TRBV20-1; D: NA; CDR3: CSVLASSTYNEQFF; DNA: TGCAGTGTATTGGCTAGCTCAACATACAATGAGCAGTTCTTC
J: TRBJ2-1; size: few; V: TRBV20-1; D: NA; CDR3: CSARLSSEQFF; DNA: TGCAGTGCTAGGCTATCGAGTGAGCAGTTCTTC
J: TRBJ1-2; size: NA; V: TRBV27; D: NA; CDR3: CASAGSAYYGYTF; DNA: TGTGCCAGCGCCGGTAGCGCCTATTATGGCTACACCTTC
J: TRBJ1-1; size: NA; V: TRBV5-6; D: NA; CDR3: CASSLRRANTEAFF; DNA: TGTGCCAGCAGCCTCCGACGGGCGAACACTGAAGCTTTCTTT
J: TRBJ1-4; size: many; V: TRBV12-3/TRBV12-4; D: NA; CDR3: CASSPRDGDEKLFF; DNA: TGTGCCAGCAGTCCCCGGGACGGAGATGAAAAACTGTTTTTT
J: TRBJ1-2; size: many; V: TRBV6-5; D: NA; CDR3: CASRTVNYGYTF; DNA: TGTGCCAGCAGGACGGTGAACTATGGCTACACCTTC
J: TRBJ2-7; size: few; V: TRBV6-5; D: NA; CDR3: CASSYGVFGEQYF; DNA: TGTGCCAGCAGTTACGGTGTATTCGGAGAGCAGTACTTC
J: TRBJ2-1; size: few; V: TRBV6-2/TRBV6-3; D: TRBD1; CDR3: CASKETGSDEQFF; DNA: TGTGCCAGCAAGGAGACAGGGAGCGATGAGCAGTTCTTC
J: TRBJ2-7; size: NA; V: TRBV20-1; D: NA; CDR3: CSATPHRAQNEQYF; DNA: TGCAGTGCTACCCCTCATAGAGCCCAAAACGAGCAGTACTTC
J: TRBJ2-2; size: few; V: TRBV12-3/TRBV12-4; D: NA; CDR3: CASSFRRLGANTGELFF; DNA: TGTGCCAGCAGCTTTAGGAGGTTAGGGGCCAACACCGGGGAGCTGTTTTTT
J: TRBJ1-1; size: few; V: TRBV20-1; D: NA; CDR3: CSAMKTGIVSEAFF; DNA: TGCAGTGCCATGAAAACAGGGATAGTTTCTGAAGCTTTCTTT
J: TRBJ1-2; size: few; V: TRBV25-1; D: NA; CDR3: CASSEGNYGYTF; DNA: TGTGCCAGCAGTGAGGGTAACTATGGCTACACCTTC
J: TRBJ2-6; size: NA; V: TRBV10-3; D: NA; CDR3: CAISQRALQTGANVLTF; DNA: TGTGCCATCAGTCAGAGGGCCCTTCAAACGGGGGCCAACGTCCTGACTTTC
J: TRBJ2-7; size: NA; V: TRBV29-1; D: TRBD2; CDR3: CSVARGSSYEQYF; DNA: TGCAGCGTTGCTCGCGGGAGCTCCTACGAGCAGTACTTC
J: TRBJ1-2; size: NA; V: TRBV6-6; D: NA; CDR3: CASSYRQGAGYTF; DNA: TGTGCCAGCAGCTATCGGCAGGGCGCTGGCTACACCTTC
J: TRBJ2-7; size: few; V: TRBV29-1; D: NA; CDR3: CSVFSGRNYEQYF; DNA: TGCAGCGTTTTCTCCGGCAGGAACTACGAGCAGTACTTC
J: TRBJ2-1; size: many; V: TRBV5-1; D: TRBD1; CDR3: CASSRGIGQGPKNEQFF; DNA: TGCGCCAGCAGCCGGGGTATAGGACAGGGCCCGAAGAATGAGCAGTTCTTC
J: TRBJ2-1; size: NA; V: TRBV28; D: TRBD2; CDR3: CASRGLAGVFNEQFF; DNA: TGTGCCAGCAGGGGACTAGCGGGAGTTTTTAATGAGCAGTTCTTC
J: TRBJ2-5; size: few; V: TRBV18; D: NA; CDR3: CASSPPGTQETQYF; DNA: TGTGCCAGCTCACCACCTGGTACCCAAGAGACCCAGTACTTC
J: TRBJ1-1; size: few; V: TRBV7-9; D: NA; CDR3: CASSKVRDTEAFF; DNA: TGTGCCAGCAGCAAGGTGAGGGATACTGAAGCTTTCTTT
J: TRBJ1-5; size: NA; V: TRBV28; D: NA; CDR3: CASRLTVNQPQHF; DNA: TGTGCCAGCAGACTGACAGTAAACCAGCCCCAGCATTTT
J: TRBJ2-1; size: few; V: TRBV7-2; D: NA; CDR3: CASSLAGIYNEQFF; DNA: TGTGCCAGCAGCTTAGCGGGAATCTACAATGAGCAGTTCTTC
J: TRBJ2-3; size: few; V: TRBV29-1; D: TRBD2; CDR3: CSGGTSGTDTQYF; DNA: TGCAGCGGGGGGACTAGCGGCACAGATACGCAGTATTTT
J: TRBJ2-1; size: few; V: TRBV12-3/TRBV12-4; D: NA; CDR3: CASTARGVRGQFF; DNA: TGTGCCAGCACGGCCCGGGGAGTTCGAGGGCAGTTCTTC
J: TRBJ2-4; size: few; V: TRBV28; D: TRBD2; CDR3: CASSLGPLAGGPNIQYF; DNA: TGTGCCAGCAGTTTAGGCCCGTTAGCGGGAGGGCCAAACATTCAGTACTTC
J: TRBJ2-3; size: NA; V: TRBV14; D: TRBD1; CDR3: CASSQSTGTYTQYF; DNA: TGTGCCAGCAGCCAATCGACAGGGACATATACGCAGTATTTT
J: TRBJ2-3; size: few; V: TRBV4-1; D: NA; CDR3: CASSPGGGRPTDTQYF; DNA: TGCGCCAGCAGCCCTGGAGGGGGCAGGCCCACAGATACGCAGTATTTT
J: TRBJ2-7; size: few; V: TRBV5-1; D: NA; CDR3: CASSPIAQGSYEQYF; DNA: TGCGCCAGCAGCCCGATAGCCCAGGGATCCTACGAGCAGTACTTC
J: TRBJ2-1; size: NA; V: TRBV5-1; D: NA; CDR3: CASSLFAGVANEQFF; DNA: TGCGCCAGCAGCCTCTTTGCGGGCGTCGCAAATGAGCAGTTCTTC
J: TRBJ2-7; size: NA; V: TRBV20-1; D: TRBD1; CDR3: CSAATGINEQYF; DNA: TGCAGTGCTGCGACAGGGATCAACGAGCAGTACTTC
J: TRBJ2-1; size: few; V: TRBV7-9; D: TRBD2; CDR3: CASSLGLAGGEEQFF; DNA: TGTGCCAGCAGCCTAGGACTAGCGGGGGGGGAAGAGCAGTTCTTC
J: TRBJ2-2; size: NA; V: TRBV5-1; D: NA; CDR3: CASSFYSSRNTGELFF; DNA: TGCGCCAGCAGCTTTTACTCTAGCAGGAACACCGGGGAGCTGTTTTTT
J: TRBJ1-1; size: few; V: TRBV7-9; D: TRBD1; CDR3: CASSLPGGWGTEAFF; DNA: TGTGCCAGCAGCTTACCAGGGGGCTGGGGCACTGAAGCTTTCTTT
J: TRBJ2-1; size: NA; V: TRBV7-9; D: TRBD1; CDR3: CAAVTGDNEQFF; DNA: TGTGCCGCGGTCACAGGGGACAATGAGCAGTTCTTC
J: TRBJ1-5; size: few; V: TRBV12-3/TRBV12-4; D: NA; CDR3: CASSFLAGSGSPQHF; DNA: TGTGCCAGCAGTTTCCTTGCAGGGAGTGGATCGCCCCAGCATTTT
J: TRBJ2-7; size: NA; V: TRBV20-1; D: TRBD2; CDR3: CSARALAGSYEQYF; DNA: TGCAGTGCTAGAGCCCTAGCGGGGTCCTACGAGCAGTACTTC
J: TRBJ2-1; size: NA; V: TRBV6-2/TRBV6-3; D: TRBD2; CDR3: CASRFRGELYNEQFF; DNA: TGTGCCAGCAGATTTCGGGGGGAACTATACAATGAGCAGTTCTTC
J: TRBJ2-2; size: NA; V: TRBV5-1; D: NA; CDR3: CASSWTPNTGELFF; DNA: TGCGCCAGCAGCTGGACACCGAACACCGGGGAGCTGTTTTTT
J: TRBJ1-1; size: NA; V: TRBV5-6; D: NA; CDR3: CASTRDTNTEAFF; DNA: TGTGCCAGCACCCGGGACACGAACACTGAAGCTTTCTTT
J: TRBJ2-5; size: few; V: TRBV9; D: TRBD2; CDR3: CASSVGIAGETQYF; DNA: TGTGCCAGCAGCGTCGGAATAGCGGGGGAGACCCAGTACTTC
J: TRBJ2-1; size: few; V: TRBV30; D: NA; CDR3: CAWSRGADNEQFF; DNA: TGTGCCTGGAGTCGGGGGGCCGACAATGAGCAGTTCTTC
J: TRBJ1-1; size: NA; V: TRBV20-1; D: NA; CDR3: CSARTFWGNTEAFF; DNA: TGCAGTGCTCGGACTTTCTGGGGGAACACTGAAGCTTTCTTT
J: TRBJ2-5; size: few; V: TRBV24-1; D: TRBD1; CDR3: CATGEDRGPWETQYF; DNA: TGTGCCACCGGGGAGGACAGGGGGCCGTGGGAGACCCAGTACTTC
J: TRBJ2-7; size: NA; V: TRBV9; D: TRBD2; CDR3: CASSAGLADTYEQYF; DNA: TGTGCCAGCAGCGCGGGACTAGCGGATACCTACGAGCAGTACTTC
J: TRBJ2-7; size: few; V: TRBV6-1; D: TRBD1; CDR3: CASSTKTGFGYEQYF; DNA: TGTGCCAGCAGTACAAAGACAGGGTTTGGCTACGAGCAGTACTTC
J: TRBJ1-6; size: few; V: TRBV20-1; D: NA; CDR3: CSARVGQLAYNSPLHF; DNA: TGCAGTGCTAGAGTTGGTCAGCTCGCTTATAATTCACCCCTCCACTTT
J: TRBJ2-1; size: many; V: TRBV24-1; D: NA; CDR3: CATSDSFRGNEQFF; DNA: TGTGCCACCAGTGATTCTTTCAGAGGCAATGAGCAGTTCTTC
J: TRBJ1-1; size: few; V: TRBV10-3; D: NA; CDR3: CAISVRDGNTEAFF; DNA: TGTGCCATCAGTGTGAGGGACGGGAACACTGAAGCTTTCTTT
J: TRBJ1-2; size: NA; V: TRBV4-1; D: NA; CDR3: CASSQDLTGNYGYTF; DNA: TGCGCCAGCAGCCAAGATCTAACCGGGAACTATGGCTACACCTTC
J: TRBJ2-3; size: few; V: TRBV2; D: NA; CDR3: CASSDGSSGDTQYF; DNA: TGTGCCAGCAGTGATGGGAGCTCAGGAGATACGCAGTATTTT
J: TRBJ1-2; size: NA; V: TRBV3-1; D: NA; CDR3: CASSQESMPYGYTF; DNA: TGTGCCAGCAGCCAAGAATCCATGCCCTATGGCTACACCTTC
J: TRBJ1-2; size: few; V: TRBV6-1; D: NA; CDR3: CASSKPEDYGYTF; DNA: TGTGCCAGCAGTAAACCAGAGGACTATGGCTACACCTTC
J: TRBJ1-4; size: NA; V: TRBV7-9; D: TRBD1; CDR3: CASSSWDRGPEKLFF; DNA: TGTGCCAGCAGCTCATGGGACAGGGGGCCTGAAAAACTGTTTTTT